The rows below give T cell receptor beta chains drawn from one sample of a study of cytomegalovirus exposure and HLA in healthy donors. Only in-frame clones appear in the TCRdb table, and some are missing; sequencing was by immunoSEQ multiplex PCR. The repertoire consists of fewer than 250,000 clones, with about nine tenths occurring once and the leading ten covering 2% to 2.5%. Sequenced material: PBMCs. The receptors originated from a woman between 18 and 29 years old in good health and CMV-seropositive. Each CDR3 is given with its conserved first and last residue. The order of the fields is D gene, clone size, J gene, V gene, CDR3 protein, CDR3 DNA. The D gene is left open where the match is weak. For some rows the clone size is stated as once, few or many, or as a class when expanded; others skip it.

D gene: -; clone size: -; J gene: TRBJ1-1; V gene: TRBV27; CDR3 protein: CASSPKGAGTEAFF; CDR3 DNA: TGTGCCAGCAGCCCGAAAGGGGCTGGCACTGAAGCTTTCTTT
D gene: TRBD2; clone size: -; J gene: TRBJ2-1; V gene: TRBV10-2; CDR3 protein: CASSDKRGPSYNEQFF; CDR3 DNA: TGCGCCAGCAGTGATAAGCGGGGTCCATCCTACAATGAGCAGTTCTTC
D gene: -; clone size: -; J gene: TRBJ2-1; V gene: TRBV5-1; CDR3 protein: CASSERSYNEQFF; CDR3 DNA: TGCGCCAGCAGTGAGCGGTCCTACAATGAGCAGTTCTTC
D gene: -; clone size: -; J gene: TRBJ2-1; V gene: TRBV6-6; CDR3 protein: CASSYVGANNEQFF; CDR3 DNA: TGTGCCAGCAGTTACGTGGGCGCAAACAATGAGCAGTTCTTC
D gene: -; clone size: -; J gene: TRBJ2-3; V gene: TRBV7-9; CDR3 protein: CASSLTPSGPRTDTQYF; CDR3 DNA: TGTGCCAGCAGCCTGACCCCGAGCGGCCCAAGAACAGATACGCAGTATTTT
D gene: -; clone size: -; J gene: TRBJ2-5; V gene: TRBV6-9; CDR3 protein: CASRSRETQYF; CDR3 DNA: TGTGCCAGCAGGTCGAGGGAGACCCAGTACTTC
D gene: -; clone size: -; J gene: TRBJ2-7; V gene: TRBV29-1; CDR3 protein: CSVESTDYSLEQYF; CDR3 DNA: TGCAGCGTTGAATCGACAGATTATTCACTCGAGCAGTACTTC
D gene: TRBD1; clone size: -; J gene: TRBJ2-3; V gene: TRBV11-2; CDR3 protein: CASSSDRGSDTQYF; CDR3 DNA: TGTGCCAGCAGCTCGGACAGGGGTTCAGATACGCAGTATTTT
D gene: -; clone size: -; J gene: TRBJ2-1; V gene: TRBV2; CDR3 protein: CASSLNEQFF; CDR3 DNA: TGTGCCAGCAGCCTCAATGAGCAGTTCTTC
D gene: TRBD1; clone size: -; J gene: TRBJ1-1; V gene: TRBV27; CDR3 protein: CASKPSGQGVPEAFF; CDR3 DNA: TGTGCCAGCAAGCCTTCGGGACAGGGCGTTCCTGAAGCTTTCTTT
D gene: -; clone size: -; J gene: TRBJ2-5; V gene: TRBV5-1; CDR3 protein: CASSLGAGRSLETQYF; CDR3 DNA: TGCGCCAGCAGCTTAGGTGCGGGGCGCTCTCTAGAGACCCAGTACTTC
D gene: -; clone size: -; J gene: TRBJ1-1; V gene: TRBV7-9; CDR3 protein: CASSFTANTEAFF; CDR3 DNA: TGTGCCAGCAGCTTTACAGCGAACACTGAAGCTTTCTTT
D gene: TRBD1; clone size: -; J gene: TRBJ2-7; V gene: TRBV27; CDR3 protein: CASSDPLRDRGHEQYF; CDR3 DNA: TGTGCCAGCAGCGACCCCCTCCGGGACAGGGGACACGAGCAGTACTTC
D gene: -; clone size: -; J gene: TRBJ2-1; V gene: TRBV27; CDR3 protein: CASRATGRNEQFF; CDR3 DNA: TGTGCCAGCCGGGCGACAGGGAGGAATGAGCAGTTCTTC
D gene: -; clone size: -; J gene: TRBJ2-7; V gene: TRBV27; CDR3 protein: CASSSWGDSSYEQYF; CDR3 DNA: TGTGCCAGCAGCTCCTGGGGGGATAGCTCCTACGAGCAGTACTTC
D gene: -; clone size: -; J gene: TRBJ1-1; V gene: TRBV4-1; CDR3 protein: CASSQVWRGNTEAFF; CDR3 DNA: TGCGCCAGCAGCCAAGTATGGAGAGGGAACACTGAAGCTTTCTTT
D gene: -; clone size: -; J gene: TRBJ2-5; V gene: TRBV7-9; CDR3 protein: CASTDSGIQETQYF; CDR3 DNA: TGTGCCAGCACGGACTCGGGGATACAAGAGACCCAGTACTTC
D gene: -; clone size: -; J gene: TRBJ2-7; V gene: TRBV5-1; CDR3 protein: CASSLERAYEQYF; CDR3 DNA: TGCGCCAGCAGCTTGGAGCGGGCCTACGAGCAGTACTTC
D gene: TRBD1; clone size: -; J gene: TRBJ2-1; V gene: TRBV28; CDR3 protein: CASSTRGTANNEQFF; CDR3 DNA: TGTGCCAGCAGTACGAGGGGGACAGCCAACAATGAGCAGTTCTTC
D gene: TRBD1; clone size: -; J gene: TRBJ2-5; V gene: TRBV30; CDR3 protein: CAWAGTGGVGETQYF; CDR3 DNA: TGTGCCTGGGCCGGGACAGGGGGCGTTGGGGAGACCCAGTACTTC
D gene: -; clone size: -; J gene: TRBJ2-3; V gene: TRBV20-1; CDR3 protein: CSGGGTDTQYF; CDR3 DNA: TGCAGTGGGGGGGGCACAGATACGCAGTATTTT
D gene: -; clone size: -; J gene: TRBJ1-2; V gene: TRBV27; CDR3 protein: CASSWGGAGNYGYTF; CDR3 DNA: TGTGCCAGCAGCTGGGGGGGAGCAGGGAACTATGGCTACACCTTC
D gene: TRBD2; clone size: -; J gene: TRBJ2-7; V gene: TRBV19; CDR3 protein: CASRPRTSGRGYEQYF; CDR3 DNA: TGTGCCAGTAGACCGCGGACTAGCGGGAGAGGCTACGAGCAGTACTTC
D gene: -; clone size: -; J gene: TRBJ1-2; V gene: TRBV18; CDR3 protein: CASSRPSYGYTF; CDR3 DNA: TGTGCCAGCTCACGGCCCAGCTATGGCTACACCTTC
D gene: TRBD1; clone size: -; J gene: TRBJ1-4; V gene: TRBV29-1; CDR3 protein: CSVATGDGEKLFF; CDR3 DNA: TGCAGCGTTGCTACAGGGGACGGTGAAAAACTGTTTTTT
D gene: TRBD1; clone size: once; J gene: TRBJ1-5; V gene: TRBV6-5; CDR3 protein: CASKRTGNQPQHF; CDR3 DNA: TGTGCCAGCAAAAGGACAGGGAATCAGCCCCAGCATTTT
D gene: -; clone size: -; J gene: TRBJ2-3; V gene: TRBV9; CDR3 protein: CASSTAVWQGHQPSTDTQYF; CDR3 DNA: TGTGCCAGCAGCACTGCGGTGTGGCAGGGACATCAACCTAGCACAGATACGCAGTATTTT
D gene: -; clone size: -; J gene: TRBJ1-2; V gene: TRBV6-5; CDR3 protein: CASTRWGDANYGYTF; CDR3 DNA: TGTGCCAGCACACGGTGGGGGGATGCTAACTATGGCTACACCTTC
D gene: -; clone size: -; J gene: TRBJ2-7; V gene: TRBV29-1; CDR3 protein: CSVEGASYEQYF; CDR3 DNA: TGCAGCGTTGAGGGGGCCTCCTACGAGCAGTACTTC
D gene: -; clone size: -; J gene: TRBJ2-3; V gene: TRBV15; CDR3 protein: CATSRDDQGGDTQYF; CDR3 DNA: TGTGCCACCAGCAGAGATGATCAAGGGGGAGATACGCAGTATTTT
D gene: -; clone size: -; J gene: TRBJ2-1; V gene: TRBV27; CDR3 protein: CASSPQSLEGMNEQFF; CDR3 DNA: TGTGCCAGCAGTCCCCAGAGTTTGGAGGGTATGAATGAGCAGTTCTTC
D gene: -; clone size: -; J gene: TRBJ1-1; V gene: TRBV15; CDR3 protein: CATSREGGYTEAFF; CDR3 DNA: TGTGCCACCAGCAGAGAAGGGGGTTACACTGAAGCTTTCTTT
D gene: -; clone size: -; J gene: TRBJ2-1; V gene: TRBV23-1; CDR3 protein: CASSQSQGNEQFF; CDR3 DNA: TGCGCCAGCAGTCAATCCCAGGGCAATGAGCAGTTCTTC
D gene: TRBD2; clone size: once; J gene: TRBJ2-1; V gene: TRBV27; CDR3 protein: CASRRAGGYQGSYNEQFF; CDR3 DNA: TGTGCCAGCAGAAGAGCGGGAGGTTACCAGGGGTCCTACAATGAGCAGTTCTTC
D gene: TRBD2; clone size: -; J gene: TRBJ2-7; V gene: TRBV28; CDR3 protein: CASSSPGTSGMYEQYF; CDR3 DNA: TGTGCCAGCAGTTCCCCCGGGACTAGCGGGATGTACGAGCAGTACTTC
D gene: TRBD1; clone size: few; J gene: TRBJ1-1; V gene: TRBV30; CDR3 protein: CAWSTGQGDDEAFF; CDR3 DNA: TGTGCCTGGAGTACGGGACAGGGGGATGATGAAGCTTTCTTT
D gene: -; clone size: -; J gene: TRBJ2-7; V gene: TRBV19; CDR3 protein: CASSIGGTGFPYEQYF; CDR3 DNA: TGTGCCAGTAGTATCGGGGGAACGGGGTTCCCCTACGAGCAGTACTTC
D gene: TRBD1; clone size: once; J gene: TRBJ2-5; V gene: TRBV5-4; CDR3 protein: CASSYRGPETQYF; CDR3 DNA: TGTGCCAGCAGCTACAGGGGCCCGGAGACCCAGTACTTC
D gene: -; clone size: -; J gene: TRBJ2-1; V gene: TRBV11-3; CDR3 protein: CASSTKGSYYNEQFF; CDR3 DNA: TGTGCCAGCAGTACAAAGGGGTCCTACTACAATGAGCAGTTCTTC
D gene: TRBD2; clone size: -; J gene: TRBJ2-3; V gene: TRBV5-1; CDR3 protein: CASSLLAGGFSTDTQYF; CDR3 DNA: TGCGCCAGCAGCTTGCTAGCGGGAGGGTTTAGCACAGATACGCAGTATTTT
D gene: -; clone size: -; J gene: TRBJ2-7; V gene: TRBV4-1; CDR3 protein: CASRSSPIQVADRQEKYEQYF; CDR3 DNA: TGCGCCAGCAGGTCAAGTCCCATTCAGGTTGCGGACAGACAGGAGAAATACGAGCAGTACTTC
D gene: -; clone size: -; J gene: TRBJ1-2; V gene: TRBV30; CDR3 protein: CAWSAGRGGYTF; CDR3 DNA: TGTGCCTGGAGTGCCGGACGGGGAGGCTACACCTTC
D gene: -; clone size: -; J gene: TRBJ2-1; V gene: TRBV27; CDR3 protein: CASRYRGSEQFF; CDR3 DNA: TGTGCCAGCCGCTACCGAGGGAGTGAGCAGTTCTTC
D gene: -; clone size: -; J gene: TRBJ1-1; V gene: TRBV11-2; CDR3 protein: CASSRAYSNTEAFF; CDR3 DNA: TGTGCCAGCAGTCGTGCGTACTCGAACACTGAAGCTTTCTTT
D gene: -; clone size: -; J gene: TRBJ2-7; V gene: TRBV27; CDR3 protein: CASSLYIGAYEQYF; CDR3 DNA: TGTGCCAGCAGTTTATACATTGGAGCCTACGAGCAGTACTTC
D gene: TRBD1; clone size: -; J gene: TRBJ2-2; V gene: TRBV30; CDR3 protein: CAWSDENRGSGELFF; CDR3 DNA: TGTGCCTGGAGTGACGAGAACAGGGGGAGCGGGGAGCTGTTTTTT
D gene: -; clone size: -; J gene: TRBJ2-3; V gene: TRBV9; CDR3 protein: CASSIEARATDTQYF; CDR3 DNA: TGTGCCAGCAGCATCGAGGCCAGGGCCACAGATACGCAGTATTTT
D gene: TRBD2; clone size: -; J gene: TRBJ2-3; V gene: TRBV4-1; CDR3 protein: CATQKSASGTTDTQYF; CDR3 DNA: TGCGCCACCCAGAAGAGCGCTAGCGGAACCACAGATACGCAGTATTTT
D gene: TRBD1; clone size: -; J gene: TRBJ1-4; V gene: TRBV14; CDR3 protein: CASSPWTGALEKLFF; CDR3 DNA: TGTGCCAGCAGCCCTTGGACAGGAGCATTGGAAAAACTGTTTTTT
D gene: TRBD1; clone size: -; J gene: TRBJ2-7; V gene: TRBV11-2; CDR3 protein: CASSLGTGVYEQYF; CDR3 DNA: TGTGCCAGCAGCCTCGGGACAGGGGTCTACGAGCAGTACTTC
D gene: -; clone size: -; J gene: TRBJ1-1; V gene: TRBV30; CDR3 protein: CAWSRRGNTEAFF; CDR3 DNA: TGTGCCTGGAGTAGGAGGGGGAACACTGAAGCTTTCTTT
D gene: -; clone size: -; J gene: TRBJ2-1; V gene: TRBV19; CDR3 protein: CASSIAGDNEQFF; CDR3 DNA: TGTGCCAGTAGTATAGCCGGGGACAATGAGCAGTTCTTC
D gene: -; clone size: once; J gene: TRBJ2-1; V gene: TRBV5-6; CDR3 protein: CASSLYRLPSYNEQFF; CDR3 DNA: TGTGCCAGCAGCTTGTACAGGCTCCCCTCCTACAATGAGCAGTTCTTC